Following are 23 T cell receptor beta chains from one sample sequenced in a study of cytomegalovirus exposure and HLA in healthy donors. The PCR ran on 60 Vbeta and 13 Jbeta primers. Profiling relied on immunoSEQ multiplex PCR, and the TCRdb table lists in-frame clones only, not all of them. The data contain under 200,000 clones, more than 75% of them seen just once; the ten biggest clones take up 2.5%. Sequences were obtained from PBMCs. The receptors shown here come from a man aged 25 to 40 in good health and CMV-seropositive.

The chain uses TRBV12-5 and TRBJ1-2; 8 nucleotides agree with TRBD1. Germline CDR1 is LGHNT and CDR2 is FRNRAP. The trim removed 2 bases at V and 8 bases at J, leaving 7 bases unmatched. The CDR3 loop spans 14 amino acids. The DNA for the CDR3 is TGTGCTAGTGGTTTGTGGGGACAGGTCCTCGGCTACACCTTC. Protein: CASGLWGQVLGYTF.

V is TRBV4-3 and J is TRBJ2-1; D ambiguous. Germline V CDR1 and CDR2: LGHNA, YSLEER. CDR3 length: 16 residues. V was trimmed by 0 bases and J by 0 bases, leaving 9 bases between them. The CDR3 nucleotides are TGCGCCAGCAGCCAAGACTGGCGGAGCTCCTACAATGAGCAGTTCTTC. Translation gives CASSQDWRSSYNEQFF.

The chain recombines TRBV6-5 with TRBJ2-3; TRBD1 is a possible D gene (7 bases). Looked up from germline, CDR1 is MNHEY and CDR2 is SVGAGI. Trimming pared 10 bases from V and 0 bases from J, leaving 17 bases between. The CDR3 is 15 amino acids. CDR3 DNA: TGTGCCACAGGGGGGCCGGGGAGCAGCACAGATACGCAGTATTTT. Protein product: CATGGPGSSTDTQYF.

This chain joins TRBV27 and TRBJ2-3, with 8 nucleotides matching TRBD2. CDR3 length: 14 residues. Germline V gene lookup returns CDR1 MNHEY and CDR2 SMNVEV (reference sequence). The V and J ends lost 6 bases and 0 bases, in that order; junction bases with no gene match: 2. In nucleotides, the CDR3 is TGTGCCAGCAGCATAGCGGGAAGCACAGATACGCAGTATTTT. Translation gives CASSIAGSTDTQYF.

This chain joins TRBV13 and TRBJ2-5; TRBD2 might be the D (6 bases). V lost 8 bases and J lost 0, with 13 bases in between. Looked up from germline, CDR1 is PRHDT and CDR2 is FYEKMQ (reference sequence). This CDR3 is 14 amino acids long. The CDR3 loop is CASLRRGNQETQYF. DNA of the CDR3: TGTGCCAGCTTGAGACGCGGGAACCAAGAGACCCAGTACTTC.

There are a few counts of this clone. The genes are TRBV9 and TRBJ2-1, with D unclear. Trimming removed 2 bases from V and 5 bases from J, with 14 bases in between. Germline V lookup: CDR1 SGDLS, CDR2 YYNGEE. The CDR3 is made up of 15 amino acids. The DNA of the CDR3 is TGTGCCAGCAGCGTGGCTAAAGAGGTTCACAATGAGCAGTTCTTC. Its translation is CASSVAKEVHNEQFF.

This sequence joins TRBV5-1 and TRBJ1-5, with TRBD1 matching 8 bases. The CDR3 is 15 residues long. Germline assignment: CDR1 SGHRS and CDR2 YFSETQ. V was pared by 5 bases and J by 0 bases, with 4 bases of the junction left unmatched. The CDR3, as DNA: TGCGCCAGCAGTCTAGGACAGGGTAGCAATCAGCCCCAGCATTTT. As protein: CASSLGQGSNQPQHF.

The gene calls are TRBV4-2 and TRBJ1-2; 7 bases align to TRBD1. The germline V gene has CDR1 LGHNA and CDR2 YNFKEQ. This CDR3 region has 14 residues. V shed 4 bases, J shed 7 bases, and the junction held 9 bases outside the gene matches. As DNA, the CDR3 is TGTGCCAGCAGCCGGGACAGAGGTAGGGGTGGCTACACCTTC. Translated, it gives CASSRDRGRGGYTF.

CDR3: CASSFRDSTEAFF. The CDR3 DNA sequence: TGTGCCAGCAGCTTCCGGGACAGCACTGAAGCTTTCTTT. This chain joins TRBV7-9 and TRBJ1-1, with 7 bases lining up with TRBD1. V shed 3 bases and J 4 bases; nucleotides not matched to a gene: 2. The germline CDR1 and CDR2 sequences are SEHNR and FQNEAQ (reference sequence). The CDR3 consists of 13 residues.

The chain has TRBV6-5 and TRBJ1-2, with 8 bases matching TRBD1. This CDR3 contains 15 residues. The germline CDR1 and CDR2 sequences are MNHEY and SVGAGI. With V trimmed by 6 bases and J by 8 bases, 14 bases remained unmatched. DNA for the CDR3: TGTGCCAGCAGCCCTTTCGGACAGGGCGGAATGGGCTACACCTTC. It encodes CASSPFGQGGMGYTF.

The V gene is TRBV7-9, the J gene TRBJ1-1; 7 nucleotides align to TRBD1. Per germline, CDR1 SEHNR and CDR2 FQNEAQ (reference sequence). The length of the CDR3 is 15 residues. The V segment lost 3 bases and the J segment 1 base; nucleotides outside the gene matches: 5. CDR3 amino acids: CASSLKDRRNTEAFF. As DNA, the CDR3 is TGTGCCAGCAGCTTGAAGGACAGGAGGAACACTGAAGCTTTCTTT.

The chain uses TRBV7-9 and TRBJ2-7; 7 bases map to TRBD2. The CDR3 runs 16 residues. After removal of 5 bases from V and 7 bases from J, the junction contained 17 bases not matched to a gene. Germline CDR1 is SEHNR and CDR2 is FQNEAQ (reference sequence). The CDR3 coding sequence is TGTGCCAGCAGCGGTAAATTTGAGAGGGAGGGCCGGGAGCAGTACTTC. It encodes CASSGKFEREGREQYF.

This clone was counted a single time. This chain links TRBV11-3 with TRBJ2-5; 8 nucleotides agree with TRBD1. This CDR3 contains 14 residues. With 5 bases clipped from V and 5 bases from J, the junction kept 7 bases outside the gene matches. Germline V lookup: CDR1 SGHNT, CDR2 YENEEA. CDR3 sequence reads: CASSPGQAGETQYF. In nucleotides, the CDR3 is TGTGCCAGCAGCCCGGGACAGGCGGGGGAGACCCAGTACTTC.

V is TRBV10-3 and J is TRBJ2-1, with 8 bases that match TRBD1. Germline CDR1 reads ENHRY; CDR2 reads SYGVKD. The CDR3 has 13 amino acids. After removal of 7 bases from V and 10 bases from J, the junction contained 9 bases not matched to a gene. The CDR3 nucleotides are TGTGCCATCACCATGACAGGGGCAAGCGAGCAGTTCTTC. This translates into CAITMTGASEQFF.

The chain employs TRBV2 and TRBJ2-4, with 7 bases that match TRBD1. The CDR3 consists of 14 residues. V gave up 4 bases and J gave up 9 bases; unmatched junction bases: 9. The germline V gene encodes CDR1 SNHLY and CDR2 FYNNEI. In DNA form, the CDR3 reads TGTGCCAGCAGTGGAAGAGGGACAGTTGGCATTCAGTACTTC. It yields the protein CASSGRGTVGIQYF.

V and J are TRBV7-2 and TRBJ2-5, with D perhaps TRBD2 (5 bases). Germline CDR1 is SGHTA and CDR2 is FQGNSA. V was clipped by 2 bases and J by 3 bases, with 13 bases between them. The length of the CDR3 is 15 residues. This chain's CDR3 is CASSLLAVPKETQYF. CDR3 DNA: TGTGCCAGCAGCTTACTAGCTGTCCCAAAAGAGACCCAGTACTTC.

The chain has TRBV19 and TRBJ1-4; D gene uncertain. CDR1 is LNHDA, CDR2 SQIVND, per germline (reference sequence). The CDR3 extends over 15 amino acids. With 6 bases removed from V and 0 bases from J, the gap between germline ends came to 11 bases. CDR3 sequence reads: CASRRDTATNEKLFF. The CDR3 DNA reads as TGTGCCAGTAGGCGTGACACTGCAACTAATGAAAAACTGTTTTTT.

The chain carries TRBV6-6 and TRBJ2-5; TRBD2 aligns across 8 bases. Germline V CDR1 and CDR2: MNHNY, SVGAGI (reference sequence). The V and J ends lost 2 bases and 13 bases, in that order; junction bases with no gene match: 6. This CDR3 has 12 residues. CDR3 amino acids: CASSYGERETYF. For the CDR3, the DNA is TGTGCCAGCAGTTACGGCGAGCGGGAGACGTACTTC.

The chain employs TRBV4-3 and TRBJ2-7; D may be TRBD2 (6 bases). V was shortened by 2 bases and J by 2 bases, with 16 bases between the two germline ends. This CDR3 is built from 16 residues. The germline gives CDR1 LGHNA, CDR2 YSLEER. The CDR3 DNA sequence: TGCGCCAGCAGCCAAAGATGGACGGGAGCGGCCTACGAGCAGTACTTC. Amino acids: CASSQRWTGAAYEQYF.

V is TRBV9 and J is TRBJ2-1; the match to TRBD2 covers 7 bases. With 1 base clipped from V and 5 bases from J, the junction kept 3 bases outside the gene matches. CDR3 size: 14 residues. Germline V gene sequence: CDR1 SGDLS, CDR2 YYNGEE. CDR3 bases: TGTGCCAGCAGCGTAAGCGGGATTGACAATGAGCAGTTCTTC. Its translation: CASSVSGIDNEQFF.

The genes are TRBV18 and TRBJ2-6; D perhaps matches TRBD1 (5 bases). The CDR3 covers 17 residues. CDR1 is KGHSH and CDR2 is LQKENI in the germline V gene. V lost 1 base and J lost 0, with 10 bases in between. CDR3 in DNA: TGTGCCAGCTCACCACAGACGCAGGGCTCTGGGGCCAACGTCCTGACTTTC. Translation gives CASSPQTQGSGANVLTF.

The rearrangement uses TRBV15 and TRBJ2-6; TRBD2 might be the D (6 bases). Looked up from germline, CDR1 is LNHNV and CDR2 is YYDKDF (reference sequence). CDR3 length: 16 residues. The V end lost 0 bases, the J end lost 4 bases, and 10 bases lay between the germline ends. In DNA form, the CDR3 reads TGTGCCACCAGCAGAGAACGGGGGTCCGGGGCCAACGTCCTGACTTTC. Its translation: CATSRERGSGANVLTF.

The chain uses TRBV5-1 and TRBJ1-2, with TRBD1 as a possible D gene (5 bases). This CDR3 has 15 residues. Trimming removed 0 bases at V and 0 bases at J, with 9 bases between. Germline lookup yields CDR1 SGHRS and CDR2 YFSETQ. In DNA form, the CDR3 reads TGCGCCAGCAGCTTGGGACAGATACCTAACTATGGCTACACCTTC. It yields the protein CASSLGQIPNYGYTF.